This T cell receptor beta chain came from a study of regulatory T cells in long-lasting Graves disease. CDR3 length equals 14 residues. V shed 0 bases and J shed 7 bases, with 12 bases lying between them. Germline V gene sequence: CDR1 KGHSH, CDR2 LQKENI. As to time point: newly diagnosed GD, antithyroid drugs for less than 3 months. PBMC RNA was the source of the TCR library. Through Arm-PCR of CDR3 regions and iRepertoire HTBI primers, TCR beta libraries were built. One entry per CDR3 protein results from TCRdb running MiXCR on the multiplex PCR reads. The repertoire includes some 490,000 distinct CDR3 sequences, around 11% of them detected once, and approximately 9% sits in the top ten. This clonotype was recorded at least ten times. These data were also filed under a second study, of T cells in Graves' hyperthyroidism and ophthalmopathy. From that paper: It was uncontrolled infection, other autoimmune disease, pregnancy or lactation that excluded patients.

This sequence joins TRBV18 and TRBJ2-5, with D possibly being TRBD1 (5 bases). This material consisted of peripheral blood mononuclear cells (PBMCs), taken at new diagnosis, from a patient treated with antithyroid drugs. This TCR came from a woman aged 25 to 39 with Graves disease. The CDR3 DNA follows: TGTGCCAGCTCACCACCGTCAGGGATGGGGACCCAGTACTTC. This gives the protein CASSPPSGMGTQYF.